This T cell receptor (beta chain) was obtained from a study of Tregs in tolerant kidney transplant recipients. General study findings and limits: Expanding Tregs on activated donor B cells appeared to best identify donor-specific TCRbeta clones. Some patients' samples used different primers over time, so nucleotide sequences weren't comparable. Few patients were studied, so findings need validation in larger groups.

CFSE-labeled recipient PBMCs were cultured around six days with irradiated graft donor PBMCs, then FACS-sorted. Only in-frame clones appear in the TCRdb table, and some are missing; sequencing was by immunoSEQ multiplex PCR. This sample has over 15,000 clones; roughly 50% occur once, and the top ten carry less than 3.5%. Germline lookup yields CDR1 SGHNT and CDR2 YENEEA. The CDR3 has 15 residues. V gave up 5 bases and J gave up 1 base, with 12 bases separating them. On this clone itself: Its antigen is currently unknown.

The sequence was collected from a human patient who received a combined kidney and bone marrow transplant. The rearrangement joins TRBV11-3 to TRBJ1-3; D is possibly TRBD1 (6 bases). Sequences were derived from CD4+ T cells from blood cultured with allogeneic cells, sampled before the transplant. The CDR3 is CASSTRTVSGNTIYF. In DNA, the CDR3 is TGTGCCAGCAGCACCCGGACAGTTTCTGGAAACACCATATATTTT. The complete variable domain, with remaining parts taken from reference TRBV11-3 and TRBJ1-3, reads EAGVVQSPRYKIIEKKQPVAFWCNPISGHNTLYWYLQNLGQGPELLIRYENEEAVDDSQLPKDRFSAERLKGVDSTLKIQPAELGDSAVYLCASSTRTVSGNTIYFGEGSWLTVV.